The 27 T cell receptor beta chains listed next were all sequenced from one sample in a study of human T cells and chemical hapten exposure listed by TCRdb under 2021. The library was produced with RACE. The reads were generated on a NextSeq 500. TCRdb took the public reads, trimmed them with fastp at Q25, ran MiXCR for clone calling and kept in-frame beta chains. A single entry per CDR3 protein holds the most common genes and DNA from its merged rows. The sample includes some 180,000 distinct CDR3 sequences, with more than 20% observed a single time. Of the sample, approximately 6.7% falls within the top ten clones. The time point label of this sample denotes: patch test 1, 2 weeks after DPC sensitization. Explained via the paper, the treatment or condition label denotes: therapeutic diphenylcyclopropenone sensitization with weekly scalp DPC. The sample consisted of whole blood, taken in connection with sensitization to the hapten diphenylcyclopropenone (DPC). These receptors all stem from a woman in her forties or fifties with alopecia areata. Some clones in this sample may be carry-over from other donors' samples.

V gene TRBV12-3 or TRBV12-4 combines with J gene TRBJ1-3; D is unresolved. The CDR3 loop spans 14 amino acids. V was clipped by 6 bases and J by 6 bases, with 15 bases between them. The CDR3 nucleotides are TGTGCCAGCAGCCCCTCAAGCAGGCAAAACACCATATATTTT. This codes for CASSPSSRQNTIYF.

The chain recombines TRBV12-3 or TRBV12-4 with TRBJ2-6; the D is unclear. The CDR3 has 13 amino acids. Trimming shortened V by 8 bases and J by 4 bases, and 9 bases separated the two germline ends. CDR3: CASGAVGANVLTF. CDR3 nucleotides: TGTGCCAGCGGTGCGGTCGGGGCCAACGTCCTGACTTTC.

V is TRBV12-5 and J is TRBJ2-7; D is uncertain. Germline V gene sequence: CDR1 LGHNT, CDR2 FRNRAP. The CDR3 runs to 13 residues. Between the trimmed V and J ends, which lost 5 bases and 4 bases, there was a span of 12 bases. In nucleotides, the CDR3 is TGTGCTAGTGGTCCCTCCGGATCTTACGAGCAGTACTTC. Translation: CASGPSGSYEQYF.

V usage is TRBV5-4 and J usage is TRBJ2-1; 12 bases align to TRBD2. CDR1 and CDR2 from the germline V gene are SGHNT and YYREEE (reference sequence). The junction had 4 bases not matched to a gene; V was cut back by 1 base and J by 8 bases. There are 15 residues in the CDR3. CDR3 protein: CASSLTSGRSDEQFF. DNA for the CDR3: TGTGCCAGCAGCTTGACTAGCGGGAGGTCAGATGAGCAGTTCTTC.

The chain joins TRBV5-1 to TRBJ1-4, with TRBD1 identical over 7 bases. The germline V gene has CDR1 SGHRS and CDR2 YFSETQ. This CDR3 is 14 amino acids long. Trimming removed 4 bases from V and 7 bases from J; junction bases left unmatched: 7. CDR3 amino acids: CASSADRAGEKLFF. As DNA, the CDR3 is TGCGCCAGCAGCGCCGACAGGGCGGGTGAAAAACTGTTTTTT.

The chain recombines TRBV29-1 with TRBJ2-3, with D perhaps matching TRBD1 (6 bases). The V and J ends lost 8 bases and 1 base respectively, with 13 bases between them. This CDR3 is built from 13 residues. The germline V gene encodes CDR1 SQVTM and CDR2 ANQGSEA. CDR3 DNA: TGCAGCTGCCAAGGGGGAGGCACAGATACGCAGTATTTT. It encodes CSCQGGGTDTQYF.

The chain joins TRBV25-1 to TRBJ2-3; D not certain. CDR3 length: 13 amino acids. CDR1 MGHDK and CDR2 SYGVNS come from the germline V gene. Between the trimmed V and J ends, which lost 2 bases and 5 bases, there was a span of 8 bases. CDR3 nucleotides: TGTGCCAGCAGTGAAATAAAGGGAGATACGCAGTATTTT. Amino acid sequence: CASSEIKGDTQYF.

This clonotype was counted between two and nine times. The J gene is TRBJ2-7, the V gene TRBV9, with 14 bases aligning to TRBD2. The J segment lost 6 bases and the V segment lost 0 bases, leaving 14 bases of the junction unmatched. The germline CDR1 and CDR2 sequences are SGDLS and YYNGEE. The length of the CDR3 is 19 residues. This CDR3 reads CASSVESGTSGSRFPEQYF. CDR3 DNA: TGTGCCAGCAGCGTAGAATCGGGGACTAGCGGGAGTCGTTTTCCCGAGCAGTACTTC.

The chain uses TRBV20-1 and TRBJ1-1; D not resolved. Trimming left V 3 bases short and J 3 bases short, with 11 bases between. Germline loops: CDR1 DFQATT, CDR2 SNEGSKA (reference sequence). The CDR3 contains 13 residues. CDR3 loop: CSASWTFDTEAFF. DNA for the CDR3: TGCAGTGCTAGTTGGACCTTTGACACTGAAGCTTTCTTT.

This clonotype was observed a few times. The chain couples TRBV9 to TRBJ2-2; no firm D call. With 0 bases removed from V and 0 bases from J, the gap between germline ends came to 9 bases. Germline assignment: CDR1 SGDLS and CDR2 YYNGEE. CDR3 length equals 16 residues. The CDR3 DNA sequence: TGTGCCAGCAGCGTAGGGCCGGACGCGAACACCGGGGAGCTGTTTTTT. Translated: CASSVGPDANTGELFF.

The chain carries TRBV6-5 and TRBJ2-7; the D gene is possibly TRBD2 (5 bases). This CDR3 is 13 amino acids long. V was cut by 4 bases and J by 3 bases, with 10 bases left in between. CDR1 MNHEY and CDR2 SVGAGI come from the germline V gene. The CDR3 region has the DNA TGTGCCAGCAGTTCGCCGGGATTCTACGAGCAGTACTTC. Translation gives CASSSPGFYEQYF.

Only a few counts were recorded for this clonotype. This chain joins TRBV6-5 and TRBJ1-5; TRBD1 might be the D (5 bases). This CDR3 is built from 15 residues. With 6 bases removed from V and 4 bases from J, the gap between germline ends came to 16 bases. CDR1 MNHEY and CDR2 SVGAGI come from the germline V gene. Here the CDR3 reads CASRSITSGNQPQHF. The CDR3 DNA follows: TGTGCCAGCAGAAGTATTACCTCAGGGAATCAGCCCCAGCATTTT.

The chain joins TRBV5-1 to TRBJ2-1; the D gene is possibly TRBD1 (6 bases). In germline, CDR1 is SGHRS, CDR2 YFSETQ. V was trimmed by 1 base and J by 0 bases, leaving 11 bases between them. This CDR3 contains 16 residues. The CDR3 coding sequence is TGCGCCAGCAGCTTGATCCCGGACAGCTCCTACAATGAGCAGTTCTTC. This encodes CASSLIPDSSYNEQFF. The entire variable domain, with the rest obtained from reference TRBV5-1 and TRBJ2-1, is as follows: KAGVTQTPRYLIKTRGQQVTLSCSPISGHRSVSWYQQTPGQGLQFLFEYFSETQRNKGNFPGRFSGRQFSNSRSEMNVSTLELGDSALYLCASSLIPDSSYNEQFFGPGTRLTVL.

There are a few counts of this clonotype. The chain is built from TRBV20-1 and TRBJ1-2; D unresolved. Germline V gives CDR1 DFQATT, CDR2 SNEGSKA (reference sequence). The CDR3 extends over 15 amino acids. V gave up 0 bases and J gave up 3 bases, with 14 bases separating them. The CDR3 is CSARDTLPGYYGYTF. CDR3 bases: TGCAGTGCTAGAGACACCCTACCGGGGTACTATGGCTACACCTTC.

The rearrangement links TRBV5-1 to TRBJ2-1; 7 positions agree with TRBD2. This CDR3 has 18 residues. In germline, CDR1 is SGHRS, CDR2 YFSETQ. Trimming removed 2 bases from V and 0 bases from J; junction bases left unmatched: 11. The CDR3 loop is CASSLGLGGSGSYNEQFF. CDR3 nucleotides: TGCGCCAGCAGCTTAGGACTGGGCGGGAGCGGCTCCTACAATGAGCAGTTCTTC.

This clonotype was observed a few times. DNA for the CDR3: TGCGCCAGCAGCTTGGACAGTGTTTCCTACAATGAGCAGTTCTTC. As protein: CASSLDSVSYNEQFF. V is TRBV5-1 and J is TRBJ2-1; D is unresolved. V lost 0 bases and J 1 base, leaving 8 bases between the germline ends. The CDR3 length is 15 residues. CDR1 SGHRS and CDR2 YFSETQ come from the germline V gene.

The count of this clonotype is one. The chain uses TRBV5-1 and TRBJ2-2; D is undetermined. Germline loops: CDR1 SGHRS, CDR2 YFSETQ. V dropped 7 bases and J dropped 3 bases, with 10 bases sitting between them. CDR3 length equals 13 residues. CDR3 amino acids: CASRPIYTGELFF. The CDR3 nucleotides are TGCGCCAGCCGTCCTATTTACACCGGGGAGCTGTTTTTT.

The V and J genes are TRBV7-9 and TRBJ2-3; 10 bases agree with TRBD1. The CDR3 consists of 16 residues. V dropped 7 bases and J dropped 1; count of bases not matched to a gene: 8. Per the germline V gene, CDR1 is SEHNR and CDR2 is FQNEAQ (reference sequence). This chain's CDR3 is CASNAGDRGGTDTQYF. As DNA, the CDR3 is TGTGCCAGCAACGCCGGGGACAGGGGAGGCACAGATACGCAGTATTTT.

There are a few counts of this clonotype. The chain couples TRBV6-5 to TRBJ2-5; 9 nucleotides match TRBD2. This CDR3 has 15 residues. Germline V gene sequence: CDR1 MNHEY, CDR2 SVGAGI. The J segment lost 2 bases and the V segment lost 6 bases, leaving 7 bases of the junction unmatched. The CDR3 bases are TGTGCCAGCAGAACTATTGGACTAGCGCAAGAGACCCAGTACTTC. This sequence encodes CASRTIGLAQETQYF.

This clonotype was counted between two and nine times. The V gene is TRBV7-9, the J gene TRBJ2-5; D not resolved. Germline lookup yields CDR1 SEHNR and CDR2 FQNEAQ (reference sequence). The length of the CDR3 is 18 residues. The germline V and J ends were trimmed by 1 base and 4 bases, with 22 bases remaining between them. The CDR3 bases are TGTGCCAGCAGCTTAGACAAGTGGACGCCCGGGTCGCTAGAGACCCAGTACTTC. This translates into CASSLDKWTPGSLETQYF.

The V and J genes are TRBV3-1 and TRBJ1-4; 7 nucleotides match TRBD1. J gave up 7 bases and V 4 bases, and 9 bases lay outside the gene matches. Germline CDR1 LGHDT, CDR2 YNNKEL (reference sequence). The CDR3 length is 15 residues. CDR3 sequence: CASSLRQGRSEKLFF. Here the CDR3 DNA reads TGTGCCAGCAGCCTACGACAGGGCCGGAGTGAAAAACTGTTTTTT.

The V and J genes are TRBV12-3 or TRBV12-4 and TRBJ2-7; possibly TRBD1 for D (5 bases). V was shortened by 3 bases and J by 8 bases, with 14 bases between the two germline ends. The CDR3 covers 13 residues. Here the CDR3 DNA reads TGTGCCAGCAGTTTGAGTGGGGCTGGAAAGCAGTACTTC. It encodes CASSLSGAGKQYF.

V usage is TRBV27 and J usage is TRBJ2-1; D is ambiguous. Per germline, CDR1 MNHEY and CDR2 SMNVEV (reference sequence). V lost 6 bases to trimming and J lost 5 bases, with 5 bases between them. There are 11 residues in the CDR3. The CDR3 reads CASRINNEQFF. Here the CDR3 DNA reads TGTGCCAGCAGAATCAACAATGAGCAGTTCTTC.

This clonotype was counted between two and nine times. This chain joins TRBV18 and TRBJ2-7; 9 bases are shared with TRBD2. Germline V gene lookup returns CDR1 KGHSH and CDR2 LQKENI. The V segment lost 3 bases and the J segment 5 bases; nucleotides outside the gene matches: 2. The CDR3 has 13 amino acids. The CDR3 DNA sequence: TGTGCCAGCTCACCTAGCGGGAGCGACGAGCAGTACTTC. Translation: CASSPSGSDEQYF.

The J gene is TRBJ1-1, the V gene TRBV6-1; D call uncertain. CDR3 length equals 12 residues. Trimming cost V 8 bases and J 1 base, with 8 bases left between them. Germline CDR1 and CDR2: MNHNS and SASEGT. CDR3 in amino acids: CASVWKNTEAFF. The CDR3 bases are TGTGCCAGCGTTTGGAAGAACACTGAAGCTTTCTTT.

V is TRBV10-1 and J is TRBJ2-1; TRBD2 is a possible D gene (6 bases). Trimming left V 2 bases short and J 2 bases short, with 10 bases between. Germline CDR1 is WNHNN and CDR2 is SYGVQD (reference sequence). This CDR3 spans 15 amino acids. The CDR3 nucleotides are TGCGCCAGCAGTGAGAGCGCGGGGACCTACAATGAGCAGTTCTTC. This encodes CASSESAGTYNEQFF.

This clonotype came up a few times. The chain employs TRBV6-4 and TRBJ2-5; tentatively, D is TRBD2 (6 bases). V was pared by 3 bases and J by 7 bases, with 18 bases between. The CDR3 consists of 15 residues. Germline CDR1 and CDR2: MRHNA and SNTAGT. The CDR3 DNA is TGTGCCAGCAGTGAGGGAGGACAACATCGTGGGACCCAGTACTTC. It yields the protein CASSEGGQHRGTQYF.